This T cell receptor beta chain was observed in a study of post-analysis software for immune sequencing data (dated by TCRdb to about 2015). For the wider study: Recorded disease courses included relapsing-remitting, secondary progressive and progressive-relapsing multiple sclerosis, with some patients lacking subtype annotation. The patient repertoires were compared against 11 previously published healthy control repertoires obtained from donors aged roughly 6 to 28 years. A subset of samples was prepared in parallel using single-end sample barcoding, then pooled and co-amplified after Illumina adapter ligation.

To demonstrate the VDJtools post-analysis software, the study profiled TCR beta repertoires from the peripheral blood of 10 to 15 young patients with multiple sclerosis. The patients with multiple sclerosis were children and adolescents between about 6 and 15 years of age. What the authors observed across the whole study: Patients showed significantly higher frequencies than controls for about 5 TRBV segments, among them TRBV5-6, TRBV5-1 and TRBV20-1. The multiple sclerosis patient group was slightly younger than the control group. Direct clustering with F measure showed strong co-clustering of samples prepared in the same batch, prompting a batch-effect correction. Significantly lower normalized Chao1 diversity was found in multiple sclerosis patients than in controls, suggesting substantial peripheral T-cell clonal expansion.

The library was built by means of PCR. Sequencer: Illumina HiSeq 2500. To reduce PCR and sequencing biases, unique molecular identifiers were incorporated into the TCR beta cDNA libraries. Approximately 500,000 cDNA molecules were obtained per 1 to 10 million input T cells, so each molecule approximated one T cell. Patient libraries were prepared and sequenced with the same protocol used for the earlier healthy control dataset. Samples belonging to the same batch were prepared together, multiplexed and sequenced on a shared HiSeq lane. The authors' analysis ran thus. MIGEC was used to process the raw barcoded reads, and molecular identifier groups with only a single read were discarded before consensus assembly and CDR3 extraction. VDJtools was used for post-analysis of the clonotype tables, with diversity normalized by down-sampling every dataset to the smallest sample size. To correct batch-related cross-sample contamination, repertoire overlap clustering matched CDR3 amino acid sequences but not nucleotide sequences. The public reads were run again by TCRdb, first through fastp at Q25 and then through MiXCR, and only productive beta chains were kept. Each entry is one CDR3 protein sequence, shown with its most common DNA and genes. It is TCRdb's table, rather than the study itself, that gives the V and J calls and clone size. The sample table lists hundreds of thousands of distinct CDR3 sequences, 44% of them with a count of one. The ten most abundant clones make up roughly 1.8% of the sample.

As concerns this clonotype: This receptor's antigen is unknown. Per-nucleotide qualities are absent, and no much larger clonotype sits a single base away.

From its cysteine to its phenylalanine, the CDR3 spans 17 amino acids. Kept here is only the CDR3 DNA, which spans 51 bases and is read in frame from base 1. V lost 0 bases and J lost 4 bases, and the count of bases not matched to a germline gene is 8. For CDR1 and CDR2, the germline V gene lists MGHRA and YSYEKL. The sequence was obtained from a girl aged 5 to 17 with multiple sclerosis. The rearrangement joined TRBV4-1 to TRBJ2-5; TRBD1 agrees with 10 junctional bases. The sequenced material came from blood. CDR3 loop: CASSQDLETGGVETQYF. The base sequence is TGCGCCAGCAGCCAAGATCTAGAGACAGGGGGCGTAGAGACCCAGTACTTC.